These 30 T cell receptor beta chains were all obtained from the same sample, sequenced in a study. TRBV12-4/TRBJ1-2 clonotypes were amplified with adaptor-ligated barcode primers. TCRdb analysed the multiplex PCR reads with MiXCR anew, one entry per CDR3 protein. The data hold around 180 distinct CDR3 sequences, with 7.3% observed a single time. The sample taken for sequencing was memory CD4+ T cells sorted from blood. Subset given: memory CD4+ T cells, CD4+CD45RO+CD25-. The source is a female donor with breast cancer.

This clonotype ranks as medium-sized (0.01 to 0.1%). DNA for the CDR3: TGTGCCAGCAGTCTCCGAAGGGACTATGGCTACACCTTC. This encodes CASSLRRDYGYTF. The V call is TRBV12-3 or TRBV12-4, the J call TRBJ1-2, with D hard to call. Deletions cut 5 bases from V and 3 bases from J, with 10 bases between. The CDR3 extends over 13 amino acids.

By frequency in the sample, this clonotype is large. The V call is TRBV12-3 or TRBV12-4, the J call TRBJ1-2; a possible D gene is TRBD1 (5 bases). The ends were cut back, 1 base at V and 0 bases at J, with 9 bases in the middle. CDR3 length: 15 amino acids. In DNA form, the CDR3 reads TGTGCCAGCAGTTTAGGACAGCTAACTAACTATGGCTACACCTTC. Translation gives CASSLGQLTNYGYTF.

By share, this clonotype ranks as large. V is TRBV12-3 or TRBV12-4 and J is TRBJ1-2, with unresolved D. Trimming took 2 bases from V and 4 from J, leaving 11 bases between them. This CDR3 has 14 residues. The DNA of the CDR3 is TGTGCCAGCAGTTTAAGGGCAGCGTCCTATGGCTACACCTTC. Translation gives CASSLRAASYGYTF.

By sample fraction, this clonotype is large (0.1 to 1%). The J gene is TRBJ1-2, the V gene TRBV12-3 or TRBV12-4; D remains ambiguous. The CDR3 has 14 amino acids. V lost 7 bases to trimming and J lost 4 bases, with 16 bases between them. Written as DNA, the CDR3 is TGTGCCAGCACCACACCGGGCCGGGGCTATGGCTACACCTTC. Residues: CASTTPGRGYGYTF.

The CDR3 DNA follows: TGTGCCAGCAGCCCGACTGTAAACTATGGCTACACCTTC. It specifies CASSPTVNYGYTF. The chain couples TRBV12-3 or TRBV12-4 to TRBJ1-2; no clear D gene. V lost 6 bases to trimming and J lost 2 bases, with 10 bases between them. The CDR3 runs 13 residues.

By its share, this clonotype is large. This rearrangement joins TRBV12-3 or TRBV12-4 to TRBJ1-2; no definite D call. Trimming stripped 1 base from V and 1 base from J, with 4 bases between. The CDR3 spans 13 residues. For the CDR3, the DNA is TGTGCCAGCAGTTTAGACATTAACTATGGCTACACCTTC. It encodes CASSLDINYGYTF.

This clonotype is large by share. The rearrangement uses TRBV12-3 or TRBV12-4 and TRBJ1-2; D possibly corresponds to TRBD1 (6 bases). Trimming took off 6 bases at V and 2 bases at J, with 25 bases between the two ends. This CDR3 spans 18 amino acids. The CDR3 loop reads CASRRQRDTRGVNYGYTF. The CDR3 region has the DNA TGTGCCAGCAGACGCCAGAGGGACACCCGGGGCGTCAACTATGGCTACACCTTC.

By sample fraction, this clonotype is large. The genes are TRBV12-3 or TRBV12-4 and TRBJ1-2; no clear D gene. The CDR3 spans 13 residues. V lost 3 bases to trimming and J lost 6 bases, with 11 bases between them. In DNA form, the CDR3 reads TGTGCCAGCAGTTTTAATGGCGGAGATGGCTACACCTTC. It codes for CASSFNGGDGYTF.

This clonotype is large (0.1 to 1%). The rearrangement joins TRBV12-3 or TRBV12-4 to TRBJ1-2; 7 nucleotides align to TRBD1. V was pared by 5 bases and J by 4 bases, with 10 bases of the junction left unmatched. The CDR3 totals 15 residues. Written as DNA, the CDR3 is TGTGCCAGCAGTCTTGGGACAGCGGATTTCTATGGCTACACCTTC. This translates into CASSLGTADFYGYTF.

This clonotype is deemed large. The CDR3 here is CASSLNRDNYGYTF. CDR3 DNA: TGTGCCAGCAGTTTAAACAGGGATAACTATGGCTACACCTTC. The chain recombines TRBV12-3 or TRBV12-4 with TRBJ1-2; D is possibly TRBD1 (6 bases). The CDR3 loop spans 14 amino acids. V lost 2 bases, J lost 1 base, and 8 bases lay in between.

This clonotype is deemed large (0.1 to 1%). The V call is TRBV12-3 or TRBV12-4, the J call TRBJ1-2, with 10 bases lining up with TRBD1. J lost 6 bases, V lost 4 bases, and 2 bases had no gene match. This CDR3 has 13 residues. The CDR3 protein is CASSWDRGNGYTF. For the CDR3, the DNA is TGTGCCAGCAGTTGGGACAGGGGCAATGGCTACACCTTC.

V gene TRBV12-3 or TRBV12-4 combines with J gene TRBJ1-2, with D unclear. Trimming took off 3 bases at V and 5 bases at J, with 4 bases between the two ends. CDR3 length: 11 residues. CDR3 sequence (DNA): TGTGCCAGCAGTTTGAGTTATGGCTACACCTTC. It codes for CASSLSYGYTF.

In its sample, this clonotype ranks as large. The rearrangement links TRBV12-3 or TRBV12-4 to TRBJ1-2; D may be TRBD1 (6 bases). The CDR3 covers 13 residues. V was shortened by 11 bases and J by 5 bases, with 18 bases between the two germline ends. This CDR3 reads CASASRTAYGYTF. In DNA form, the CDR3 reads TGTGCCTCAGCATCGCGGACAGCTTATGGCTACACCTTC.

Here the CDR3 DNA reads TGTGCCAGCAGTCTACAGGGATATGGCTACACCTTC. It encodes CASSLQGYGYTF. This chain links TRBV12-3 or TRBV12-4 with TRBJ1-2; possibly TRBD1 for D (6 bases). V lost 5 bases to trimming and J lost 5 bases, with 9 bases between them. The CDR3 totals 12 residues.

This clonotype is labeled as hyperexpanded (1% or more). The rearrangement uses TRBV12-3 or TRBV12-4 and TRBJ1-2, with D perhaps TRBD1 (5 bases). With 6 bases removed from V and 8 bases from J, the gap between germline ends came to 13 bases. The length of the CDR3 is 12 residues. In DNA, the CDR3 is TGTGCCAGCAGCCAGGGTATTCGGGGCTACACCTTC. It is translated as CASSQGIRGYTF.

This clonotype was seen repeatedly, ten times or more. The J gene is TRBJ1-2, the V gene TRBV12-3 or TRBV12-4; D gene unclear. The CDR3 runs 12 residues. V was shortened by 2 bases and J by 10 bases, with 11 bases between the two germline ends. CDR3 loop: CASSLSSTDYTF. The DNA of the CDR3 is TGTGCCAGCAGTTTAAGTAGTACAGACTACACCTTC.

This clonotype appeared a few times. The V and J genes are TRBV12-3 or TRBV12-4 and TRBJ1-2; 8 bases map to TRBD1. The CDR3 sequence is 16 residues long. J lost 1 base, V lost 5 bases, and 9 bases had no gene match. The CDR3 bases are TGTGCCAGCAGTCATATCGGACAGGGCCTTAACTATGGCTACACCTTC. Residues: CASSHIGQGLNYGYTF.

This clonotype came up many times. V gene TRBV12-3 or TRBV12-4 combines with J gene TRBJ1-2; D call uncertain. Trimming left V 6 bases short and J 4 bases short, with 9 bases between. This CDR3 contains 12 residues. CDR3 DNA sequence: TGTGCCAGCAGCCGCCGCGCCTATGGCTACACCTTC. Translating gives CASSRRAYGYTF.

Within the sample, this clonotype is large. This CDR3 reads CASSGDRVGYTF. CDR3 sequence (DNA): TGTGCCAGCAGTGGGGACAGGGTGGGCTACACCTTC. The J gene is TRBJ1-2, the V gene TRBV12-3 or TRBV12-4; the match to TRBD1 covers 9 bases. This CDR3 contains 12 residues. Losses at the gene ends were 5 bases for V and 8 bases for J; bases not matched to a gene: 3.

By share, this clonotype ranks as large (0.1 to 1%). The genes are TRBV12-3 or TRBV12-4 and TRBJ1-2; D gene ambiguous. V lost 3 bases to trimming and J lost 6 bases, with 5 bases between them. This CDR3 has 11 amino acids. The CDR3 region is CASSFQDGYTF. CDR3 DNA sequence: TGTGCCAGCAGTTTTCAGGATGGCTACACCTTC.

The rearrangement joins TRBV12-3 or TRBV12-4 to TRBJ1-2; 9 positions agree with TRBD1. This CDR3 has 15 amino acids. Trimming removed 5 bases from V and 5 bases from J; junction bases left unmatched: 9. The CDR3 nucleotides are TGTGCCAGCAGTACCTCACCGGGACAGGGATATGGCTACACCTTC. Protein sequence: CASSTSPGQGYGYTF.

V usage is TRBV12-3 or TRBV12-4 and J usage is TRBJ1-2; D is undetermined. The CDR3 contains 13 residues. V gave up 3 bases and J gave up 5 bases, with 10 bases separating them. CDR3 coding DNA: TGTGCCAGCAGTTTCCTAAGGGTTTATGGCTACACCTTC. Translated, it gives CASSFLRVYGYTF.

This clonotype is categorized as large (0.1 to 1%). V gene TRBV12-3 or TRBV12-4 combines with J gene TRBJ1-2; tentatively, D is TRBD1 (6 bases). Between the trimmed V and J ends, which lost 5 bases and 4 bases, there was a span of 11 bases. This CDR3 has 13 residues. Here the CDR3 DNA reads TGTGCCAGCAGTCTACAGGGTGGCTATGGCTACACCTTC. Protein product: CASSLQGGYGYTF.

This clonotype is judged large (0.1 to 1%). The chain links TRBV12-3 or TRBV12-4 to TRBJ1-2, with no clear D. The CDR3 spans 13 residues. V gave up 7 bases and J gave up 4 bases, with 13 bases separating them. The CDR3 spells CASTQRGSYGYTF. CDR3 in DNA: TGTGCCAGCACCCAACGGGGATCCTATGGCTACACCTTC.

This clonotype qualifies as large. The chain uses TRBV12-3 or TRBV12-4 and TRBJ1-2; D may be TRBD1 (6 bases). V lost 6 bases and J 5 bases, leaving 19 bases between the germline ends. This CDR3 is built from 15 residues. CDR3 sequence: CASSPTGQLGYGYTF. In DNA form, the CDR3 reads TGTGCCAGCAGCCCCACCGGACAGTTGGGATATGGCTACACCTTC.

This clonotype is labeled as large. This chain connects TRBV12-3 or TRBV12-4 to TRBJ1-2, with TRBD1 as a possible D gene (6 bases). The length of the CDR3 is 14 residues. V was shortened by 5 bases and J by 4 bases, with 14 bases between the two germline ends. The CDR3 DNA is TGTGCCAGCAGTCCTCAACAGGGCGGCTATGGCTACACCTTC. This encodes CASSPQQGGYGYTF.

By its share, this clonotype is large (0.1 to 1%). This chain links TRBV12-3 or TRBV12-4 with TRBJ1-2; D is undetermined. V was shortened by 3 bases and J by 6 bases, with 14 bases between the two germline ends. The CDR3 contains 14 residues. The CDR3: CASSLAPGLDGYTF. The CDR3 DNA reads TGTGCCAGCAGTTTGGCTCCGGGTTTGGATGGCTACACCTTC.

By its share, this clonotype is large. The chain's CDR3 is CASSLGLDGYTF. The CDR3 DNA reads as TGTGCCAGCAGTTTGGGCTTGGATGGCTACACCTTC. The chain joins TRBV12-3 or TRBV12-4 to TRBJ1-2; D not resolved. V was trimmed by 3 bases and J by 6 bases, leaving 8 bases between them. The CDR3 consists of 12 residues.

CDR3 coding DNA: TGTGCCAGCAGTCTCTCCTGGACAGCAAACTATGGCTACACCTTC. This translates into CASSLSWTANYGYTF. The rearrangement uses TRBV12-3 or TRBV12-4 and TRBJ1-2, with D possibly being TRBD1 (6 bases). The germline V and J ends were trimmed by 5 bases and 2 bases, with 15 bases remaining between them. This CDR3 has 15 residues.

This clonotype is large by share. The CDR3 bases are TGTGCCAGCAGTCCAACGATCTCTGTGGGCGGCTACACCTTC. It translates to CASSPTISVGGYTF. V and J are TRBV12-3 or TRBV12-4 and TRBJ1-2, with unresolved D. The ends were cut back, 5 bases at V and 8 bases at J, with 18 bases in the middle. The CDR3 consists of 14 residues.